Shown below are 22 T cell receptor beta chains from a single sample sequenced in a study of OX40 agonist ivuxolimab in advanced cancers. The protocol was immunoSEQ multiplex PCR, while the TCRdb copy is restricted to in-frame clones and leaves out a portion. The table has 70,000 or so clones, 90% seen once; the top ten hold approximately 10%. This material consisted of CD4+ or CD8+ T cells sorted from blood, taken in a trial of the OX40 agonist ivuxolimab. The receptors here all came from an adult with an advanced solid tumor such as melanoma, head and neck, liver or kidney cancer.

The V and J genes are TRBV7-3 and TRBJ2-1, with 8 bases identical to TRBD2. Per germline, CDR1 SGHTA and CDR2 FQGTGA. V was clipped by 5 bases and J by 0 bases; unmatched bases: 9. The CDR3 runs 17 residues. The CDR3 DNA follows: TGTGCCAGCAGCCAACACACCGGGACTAGCTCCTACAATGAGCAGTTCTTC. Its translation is CASSQHTGTSSYNEQFF.

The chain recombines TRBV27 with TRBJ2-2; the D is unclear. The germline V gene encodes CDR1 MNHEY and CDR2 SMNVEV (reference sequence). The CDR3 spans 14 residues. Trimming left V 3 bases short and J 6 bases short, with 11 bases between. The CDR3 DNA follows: TGTGCCAGCAGTTTCGACTCCTCCGCCGGGGAGCTGTTTTTT. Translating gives CASSFDSSAGELFF.

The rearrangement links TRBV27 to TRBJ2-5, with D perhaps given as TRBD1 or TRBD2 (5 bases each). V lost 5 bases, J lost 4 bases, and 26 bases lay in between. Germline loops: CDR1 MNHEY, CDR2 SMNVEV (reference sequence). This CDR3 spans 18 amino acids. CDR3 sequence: CASSPVPPGHRVRETQYF. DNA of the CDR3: TGTGCCAGCAGTCCGGTGCCGCCGGGGCATAGGGTGCGAGAGACCCAGTACTTC.

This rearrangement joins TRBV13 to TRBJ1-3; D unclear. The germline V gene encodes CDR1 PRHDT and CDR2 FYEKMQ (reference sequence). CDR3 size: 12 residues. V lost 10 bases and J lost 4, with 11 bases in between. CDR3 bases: TGTGCCATCTCCCCATCCGGAAACACCATATATTTT. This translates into CAISPSGNTIYF.

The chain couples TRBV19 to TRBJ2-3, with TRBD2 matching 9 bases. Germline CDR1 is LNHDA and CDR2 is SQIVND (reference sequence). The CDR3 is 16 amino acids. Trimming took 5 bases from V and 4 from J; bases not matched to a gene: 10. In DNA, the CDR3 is TGTGCCAGTAGTCGTGCGGTAGCGGGAGCCCCAGATACGCAGTATTTT. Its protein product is CASSRAVAGAPDTQYF.

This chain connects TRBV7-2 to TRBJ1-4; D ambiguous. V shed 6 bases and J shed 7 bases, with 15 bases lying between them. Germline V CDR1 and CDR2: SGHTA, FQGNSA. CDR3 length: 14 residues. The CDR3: CASSPWGGSEKLFF. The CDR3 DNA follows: TGTGCCAGCAGTCCCTGGGGTGGGAGTGAAAAACTGTTTTTT.

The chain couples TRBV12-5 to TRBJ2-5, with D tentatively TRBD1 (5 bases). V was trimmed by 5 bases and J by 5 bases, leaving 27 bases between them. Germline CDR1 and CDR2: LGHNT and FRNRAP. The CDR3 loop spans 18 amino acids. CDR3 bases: TGTGCTAGTGGTCCCCAGACCCGACAGACAATTTCCGAGGAGACCCAGTACTTC. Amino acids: CASGPQTRQTISEETQYF.

The CDR3 loop is CASSDSNQRRHEQFF. The CDR3 bases are TGTGCCAGCAGTGACAGTAACCAAAGGAGGCATGAGCAGTTCTTC. V gene TRBV2 combines with J gene TRBJ2-1; tentatively, D is TRBD2 (5 bases). This CDR3 region has 15 residues. With 3 bases removed from V and 8 bases from J, the gap between germline ends came to 17 bases. The V gene's germline CDR1 is SNHLY and CDR2 FYNNEI.

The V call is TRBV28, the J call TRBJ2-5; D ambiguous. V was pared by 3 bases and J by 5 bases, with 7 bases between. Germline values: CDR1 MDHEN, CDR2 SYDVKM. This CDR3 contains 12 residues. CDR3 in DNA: TGTGCCAGCAGTTTCTATCAGGAGACCCAGTACTTC. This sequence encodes CASSFYQETQYF.

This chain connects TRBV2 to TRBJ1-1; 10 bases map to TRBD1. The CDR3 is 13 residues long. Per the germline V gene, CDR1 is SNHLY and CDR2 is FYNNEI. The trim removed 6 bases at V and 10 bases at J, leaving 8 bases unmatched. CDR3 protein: CASRGGQGYLAFF. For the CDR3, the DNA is TGTGCCAGCAGAGGGGGACAGGGGTATTTAGCTTTCTTT.

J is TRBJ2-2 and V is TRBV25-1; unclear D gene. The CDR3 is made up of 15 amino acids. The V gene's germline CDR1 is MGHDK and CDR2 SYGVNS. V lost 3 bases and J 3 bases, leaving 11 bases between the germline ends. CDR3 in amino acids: CASSDIGPDTGELFF. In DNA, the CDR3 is TGTGCCAGCAGTGATATTGGGCCGGACACCGGGGAGCTGTTTTTT.

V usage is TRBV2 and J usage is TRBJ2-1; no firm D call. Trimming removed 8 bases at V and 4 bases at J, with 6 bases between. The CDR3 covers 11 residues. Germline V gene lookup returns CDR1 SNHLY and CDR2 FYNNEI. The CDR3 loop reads CASSTYNEQFF. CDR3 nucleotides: TGTGCCAGCTCCACTTACAATGAGCAGTTCTTC.

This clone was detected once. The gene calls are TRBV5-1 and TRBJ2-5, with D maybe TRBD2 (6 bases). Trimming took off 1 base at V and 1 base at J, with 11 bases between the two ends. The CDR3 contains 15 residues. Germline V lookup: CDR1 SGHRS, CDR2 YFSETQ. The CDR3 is CASSLQRVPQETQYF. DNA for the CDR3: TGCGCCAGCAGCTTGCAGCGGGTCCCCCAAGAGACCCAGTACTTC. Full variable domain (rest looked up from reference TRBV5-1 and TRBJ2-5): KAGVTQTPRYLIKTRGQQVTLSCSPISGHRSVSWYQQTPGQGLQFLFEYFSETQRNKGNFPGRFSGRQFSNSRSEMNVSTLELGDSALYLCASSLQRVPQETQYFGPGTRLLVL.

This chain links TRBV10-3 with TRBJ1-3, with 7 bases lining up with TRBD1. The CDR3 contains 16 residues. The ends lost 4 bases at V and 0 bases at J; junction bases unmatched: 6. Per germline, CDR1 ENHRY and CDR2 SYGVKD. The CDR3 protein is CAISGGQTSSGNTIYF. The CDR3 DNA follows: TGTGCCATCAGTGGGGGACAGACCAGCTCTGGAAACACCATATATTTT.

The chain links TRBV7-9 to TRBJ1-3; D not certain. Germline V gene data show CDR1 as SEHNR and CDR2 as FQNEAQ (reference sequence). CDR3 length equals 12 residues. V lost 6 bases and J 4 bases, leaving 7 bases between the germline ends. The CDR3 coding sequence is TGTGCCAGCAGTTTCGTAGGAAACACCATATATTTT. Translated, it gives CASSFVGNTIYF.

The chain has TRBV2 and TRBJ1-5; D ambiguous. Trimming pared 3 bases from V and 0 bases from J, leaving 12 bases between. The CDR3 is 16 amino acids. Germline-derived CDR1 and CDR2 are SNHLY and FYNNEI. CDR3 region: CASSDRRRVSNQPQHF. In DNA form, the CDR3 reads TGTGCCAGCAGTGATCGTCGACGGGTTAGCAATCAGCCCCAGCATTTT. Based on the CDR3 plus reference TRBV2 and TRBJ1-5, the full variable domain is EPEVTQTPSHQVTQMGQEVILRCVPISNHLYFYWYRQILGQKVEFLVSFYNNEISEKSEIFDDQFSVERPDGSNFTLKIRSTKLEDSAMYFCASSDRRRVSNQPQHFGDGTRLSIL.

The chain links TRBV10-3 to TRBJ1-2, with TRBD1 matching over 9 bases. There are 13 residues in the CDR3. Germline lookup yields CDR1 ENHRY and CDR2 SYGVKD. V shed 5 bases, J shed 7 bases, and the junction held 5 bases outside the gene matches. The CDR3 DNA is TGTGCCATCAGTACGGGACAGGGTATTGGCTACACCTTC. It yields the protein CAISTGQGIGYTF.

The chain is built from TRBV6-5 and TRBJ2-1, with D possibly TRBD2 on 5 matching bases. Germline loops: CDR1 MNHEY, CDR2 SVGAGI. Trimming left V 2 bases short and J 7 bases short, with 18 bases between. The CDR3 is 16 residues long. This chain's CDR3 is CASSYQRGSIGNEQFF. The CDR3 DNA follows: TGTGCCAGCAGTTACCAGAGAGGGAGCATCGGGAATGAGCAGTTCTTC.

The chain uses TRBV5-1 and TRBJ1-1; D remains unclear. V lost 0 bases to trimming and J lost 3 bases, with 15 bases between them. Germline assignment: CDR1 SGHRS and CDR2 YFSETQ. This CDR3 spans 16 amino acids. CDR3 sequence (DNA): TGCGCCAGCAGCTTGGCCGTAGGGCGTATCCACACTGAAGCTTTCTTT. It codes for CASSLAVGRIHTEAFF. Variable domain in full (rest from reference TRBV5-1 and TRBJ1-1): KAGVTQTPRYLIKTRGQQVTLSCSPISGHRSVSWYQQTPGQGLQFLFEYFSETQRNKGNFPGRFSGRQFSNSRSEMNVSTLELGDSALYLCASSLAVGRIHTEAFFGQGTRLTVV.

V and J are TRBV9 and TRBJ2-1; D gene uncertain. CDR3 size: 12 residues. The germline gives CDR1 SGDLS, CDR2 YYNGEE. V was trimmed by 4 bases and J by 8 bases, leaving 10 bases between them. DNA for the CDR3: TGTGCCAGCAGCCCCCGGACCCATGAGCAGTTCTTC. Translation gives CASSPRTHEQFF. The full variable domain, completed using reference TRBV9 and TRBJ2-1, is DSGVTQTPKHLITATGQRVTLRCSPRSGDLSVYWYQQSLDQGLQFLIQYYNGEERAKGNILERFSAQQFPDLHSELNLSSLELGDSALYFCASSPRTHEQFFGPGTRLTVL.

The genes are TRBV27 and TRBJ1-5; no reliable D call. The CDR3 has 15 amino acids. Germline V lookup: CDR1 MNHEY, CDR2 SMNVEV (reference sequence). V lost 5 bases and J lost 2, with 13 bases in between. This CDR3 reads CASSPAGSGNQPQHF. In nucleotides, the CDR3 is TGTGCCAGCAGTCCAGCCGGGAGTGGCAATCAGCCCCAGCATTTT.

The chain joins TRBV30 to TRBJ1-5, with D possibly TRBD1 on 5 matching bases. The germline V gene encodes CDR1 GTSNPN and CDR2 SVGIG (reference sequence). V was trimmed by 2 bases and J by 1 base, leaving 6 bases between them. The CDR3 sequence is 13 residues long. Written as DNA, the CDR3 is TGTGCCTGGAGTTGGGACAGCAATCAGCCCCAGCATTTT. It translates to CAWSWDSNQPQHF.